These 27 T cell receptor beta chains were all obtained from the same sample, sequenced in a study of blood T cell repertoires in COVID-19. TCRdb's copy holds only in-frame clones and misses some; the assay was immunoSEQ multiplex PCR. The data contain approximately 270,000 clones, about 86% of them singletons. Sequencing was done on a sample of peripheral blood. These receptors all come from an elderly man with acute or convalescent COVID-19.

Of note for this clone: At the DNA level, this CDR3 is encoded by other sequences in the same sample as well. CDR3 sequence (DNA): TGTGCCAGTCGGAGTAGCGGCGCCTACAATGAGCAGTTCTTC. Amino acids: CASRSSGAYNEQFF. The chain joins TRBV19 to TRBJ2-1; weak D call: TRBD2 (6 bases). The CDR3 sequence is 14 residues long. Trimming took 8 bases from V and 2 from J, leaving 13 bases between them. Per germline, CDR1 LNHDA and CDR2 SQIVND (reference sequence).

This chain uses TRBV24-1 with TRBJ2-1; 12 bases fit TRBD1. With V trimmed by 5 bases and J by 7 bases, 11 bases remained unmatched. CDR1 is KGHDR and CDR2 is SFDVKD in the germline V gene. This CDR3 is built from 17 residues. The CDR3 region has the DNA TGTGCCACCAGTGGTTCGTTCGGGACAGGGGGCGGGAATGAGCAGTTCTTC. This sequence encodes CATSGSFGTGGGNEQFF.

The CDR3 region has the DNA TGTGCCAGCAGCTTAGAGAGGGTATACGAGCAGTACTTC. It encodes CASSLERVYEQYF. This chain uses TRBV7-2 with TRBJ2-7, with D perhaps matching TRBD2 (5 bases). The V gene's germline CDR1 is SGHTA and CDR2 FQGNSA. V lost 1 base and J lost 4, with 8 bases in between. The length of the CDR3 is 13 residues.

The CDR3 protein is CASSVEARVTGELFF. For the CDR3, the DNA is TGTGCCAGCAGCGTAGAGGCCAGGGTGACCGGGGAGCTGTTTTTT. The chain carries TRBV9 and TRBJ2-2; tentatively, D is TRBD1 (5 bases). Germline V CDR1 and CDR2: SGDLS, YYNGEE. The CDR3 runs to 15 residues. V was trimmed by 0 bases and J by 5 bases, leaving 11 bases between them. The full variable domain, its missing parts supplied by reference TRBV9 and TRBJ2-2, is DSGVTQTPKHLITATGQRVTLRCSPRSGDLSVYWYQQSLDQGLQFLIQYYNGEERAKGNILERFSAQQFPDLHSELNLSSLELGDSALYFCASSVEARVTGELFFGEGSRLTVL.

The rearrangement links TRBV5-6 to TRBJ1-3; 8 positions match TRBD1. The V segment lost 2 bases and the J segment 2 bases; nucleotides outside the gene matches: 9. Germline CDR1 SGHDT, CDR2 YYEEEE. The CDR3 runs 17 residues. Here the CDR3 reads CASSFLGQGGPGNTIYF. The CDR3 DNA is TGTGCCAGCAGCTTCTTAGGACAGGGAGGCCCTGGAAACACCATATATTTT.

J is TRBJ2-7 and V is TRBV4-1; 9 nucleotides line up with TRBD2. V trimming: 0 bases; J trimming: 2 bases; junction bases outside the gene matches: 11. The CDR3 runs to 18 residues. CDR1 is MGHRA, CDR2 YSYEKL, per germline. For the CDR3, the DNA is TGCGCCAGCAGCCAAGACCGTGAACTAGCGGGCACCACCTACGAGCAGTACTTC. It encodes CASSQDRELAGTTYEQYF.

This sequence joins TRBV18 and TRBJ2-7; TRBD1 matches 8 bases. The length of the CDR3 is 15 residues. The V gene's germline CDR1 is KGHSH and CDR2 LQKENI. The V gene end was trimmed by 4 bases and the J gene end by 5 bases; junction bases not matched to a gene: 10. CDR3 nucleotides: TGTGCCAGCTCACAATCGACAGGGGTAAAGAACGAGCAGTACTTC. Protein sequence: CASSQSTGVKNEQYF.

CDR3 nucleotides: TGTGCCAGCAGAATTGGGCCGAGGACTAGCGGGAGCGTTCGGAACATTCAGTACTTC. It yields the protein CASRIGPRTSGSVRNIQYF. The V and J genes are TRBV5-6 and TRBJ2-4; 13 bases align to TRBD2. The CDR3 length is 19 residues. The germline V gene has CDR1 SGHDT and CDR2 YYEEEE. The trim removed 5 bases at V and 7 bases at J, leaving 18 bases unmatched. The full variable domain, rest sourced from reference TRBV5-6 and TRBJ2-4, is DAGVTQSPTHLIKTRGQQVTLRCSPKSGHDTVSWYQQALGQGPQFIFQYYEEEERQRGNFPDRFSGHQFPNYSSELNVNALLLGDSALYLCASRIGPRTSGSVRNIQYFGAGTRLSVL.

The chain couples TRBV3-1 (or the pseudogene TRBV3-2) to TRBJ1-4; TRBD1 aligns across 10 bases. This CDR3 is built from 15 residues. Trimming removed 4 bases from V and 7 bases from J; junction bases left unmatched: 6. CDR1 is LGHDT and CDR2 is YNNKEL in the germline V gene (reference sequence). The CDR3 reads CASSLYRDRGEKLFF. CDR3 nucleotide sequence: TGTGCCAGCAGCCTGTATCGGGACAGGGGTGAAAAACTGTTTTTT.

V gene TRBV28 combines with J gene TRBJ2-7; 8 bases fit TRBD1. Trimming took 3 bases from V and 5 from J; bases not matched to a gene: 15. This CDR3 region has 17 residues. Germline CDR1 reads MDHEN; CDR2 reads SYDVKM. CDR3 bases: TGTGCCAGCAGTTTCGACACGTCGGGCGGACAGGGCGACGAGCAGTACTTC. Translated: CASSFDTSGGQGDEQYF.

The chain couples TRBV10-3 to TRBJ2-3; a weak D match, TRBD1 (5 bases). Germline CDR1 ENHRY, CDR2 SYGVKD. The V gene lost 0 bases and the J gene lost 2 bases, with 9 bases spanning the gap. This CDR3 has 15 residues. CDR3 sequence: CAISESKGFTDTQYF. CDR3 nucleotide sequence: TGTGCCATCAGTGAGTCAAAGGGGTTCACAGATACGCAGTATTTT.

The V and J genes are TRBV6-5 and TRBJ2-4; 7 bases align to TRBD1. This CDR3 has 15 residues. CDR1 is MNHEY, CDR2 SVGAGI, per germline. The V and J ends lost 6 bases and 0 bases, in that order; junction bases with no gene match: 5. The CDR3 bases are TGTGCCAGCAGCCAACAGGGGTTAGCCAAAAACATTCAGTACTTC. This gives the protein CASSQQGLAKNIQYF.

This clone occurred a few times. V usage is TRBV19 and J usage is TRBJ2-2; 7 bases line up with TRBD1. V lost 6 bases, J lost 5 bases, and 6 bases stayed unmatched. CDR3 length equals 14 residues. Per germline, CDR1 LNHDA and CDR2 SQIVND (reference sequence). DNA for the CDR3: TGTGCCAGTAGCTTGGGACAGCCAACCGGGGAGCTGTTTTTT. Residues: CASSLGQPTGELFF.

V gene TRBV4-2 combines with J gene TRBJ1-6; 7 bases are a match to TRBD1. The CDR3 length is 16 residues. CDR1 and CDR2 (germline): LGHNA, YNFKEQ. The J segment lost 6 bases and the V segment lost 1 base, leaving 6 bases of the junction unmatched. In nucleotides, the CDR3 is TGTGCCAGCAGCCAAGCGGAGGGGGCTGGTAATTCACCCCTCCACTTT. Residues: CASSQAEGAGNSPLHF.

This clone turned up a few times. The CDR3 DNA follows: TGTGCCAGCAGTTACTGGGGCTCGAGCTCCTACGAGCAGTACTTC. Its protein product is CASSYWGSSSYEQYF. The rearrangement joins TRBV6-2 or TRBV6-3 to TRBJ2-7; D may be TRBD1 (5 bases). CDR1 and CDR2 from the germline V gene are MNHEY and SVGEGT. The V end lost 1 base, the J end lost 0 bases, and 10 bases lay between the germline ends. The CDR3 contains 15 residues.

This CDR3 is CASSLRGRSKNIQYF. The CDR3 DNA reads TGTGCCAGCAGCTTACGGGGGAGGAGCAAAAACATTCAGTACTTC. The V and J genes are TRBV6-6 and TRBJ2-4; D is possibly TRBD2 (6 bases). Germline CDR1 reads MNHNY; CDR2 reads SVGAGI (reference sequence). Trimming removed 6 bases from V and 3 bases from J, with 15 bases in between. CDR3 size: 15 residues.

The rearrangement joins TRBV18 to TRBJ1-1; D gene unclear. The CDR3 contains 13 residues. CDR1 and CDR2 from the germline V gene are KGHSH and LQKENI. Trimming shortened V by 6 bases and J by 5 bases, and 13 bases separated the two germline ends. The CDR3 is CASSIKAGTEAFF. CDR3 sequence (DNA): TGTGCCAGCTCCATCAAGGCGGGGACTGAAGCTTTCTTT.

This clone was found once. The chain carries TRBV7-9 and TRBJ2-3; TRBD1 matches at 10 bases. V lost 5 bases to trimming and J lost 6 bases; unmatched junction nucleotides: 8. CDR3 size: 15 residues. Germline V gives CDR1 SEHNR, CDR2 FQNEAQ (reference sequence). Written as DNA, the CDR3 is TGTGCCAGCAGCCCCTTTGGGACAGGGGTCGATACGCAGTATTTT. Protein: CASSPFGTGVDTQYF.

The chain couples TRBV23-1 to TRBJ2-5, with D perhaps matching TRBD1 (5 bases). TRBV23-1 is known as an ORF, though its function is uncertain. This CDR3 has 16 amino acids. Between the trimmed V and J ends, which lost 0 bases and 3 bases, there was a span of 14 bases. The CDR3 bases are TGCGCCAGCAGTCAATCGCGAAGGGGTTTAAAAGAGACCCAGTACTTC. Encoded protein: CASSQSRRGLKETQYF.

V and J are TRBV5-6 and TRBJ1-5; 10 bases map to TRBD1. This CDR3 spans 15 amino acids. V shed 2 bases and J 9 bases; nucleotides not matched to a gene: 8. CDR1 is SGHDT, CDR2 YYEEEE, per germline. CDR3 amino acids: CASSLKGQGLRPQHF. For the CDR3, the DNA is TGTGCCAGCAGCTTAAAGGGACAGGGGTTACGGCCCCAGCATTTT.

In the case of this clone: At one of its ends the junction is not consistent with the germline gene, which may arise from a read error. The chain combines TRBV24-1 with TRBJ1-2; D remains unclear. Germline values: CDR1 KGHDR, CDR2 SFDVKD. The CDR3 covers 14 residues. The CDR3 loop is CATSEVGNDYDYTF. CDR3 coding DNA: TGTGCCACCAGTGAAGTAGGGAACGACTATGACTACACCTTC.

V gene TRBV15 combines with J gene TRBJ2-3, with D unclear. The CDR3 is made up of 17 amino acids. Looked up from germline, CDR1 is LNHNV and CDR2 is YYDKDF (reference sequence). Trimming pared 0 bases from V and 0 bases from J, leaving 13 bases between. The CDR3 region is CATSRDLRVSSTDTQYF. Here the CDR3 DNA reads TGTGCCACCAGCAGAGATCTGAGAGTCTCTAGCACAGATACGCAGTATTTT.

The chain links TRBV24-1 to TRBJ2-7, with TRBD2 matching over 13 bases. Germline V gene data show CDR1 as KGHDR and CDR2 as SFDVKD. V shed 3 bases and J 2 bases; nucleotides not matched to a gene: 6. CDR3 size: 17 residues. CDR3: CATSDLILAGGPYEQYF. In DNA form, the CDR3 reads TGTGCCACCAGTGATCTGATACTAGCGGGAGGGCCCTACGAGCAGTACTTC.

This chain joins TRBV7-9 and TRBJ2-7, with 7 nucleotides matching TRBD1. Trimming cost V 7 bases and J 0 bases; bases outside gene matches: 6. The CDR3 extends over 14 amino acids. Germline V lookup: CDR1 SEHNR, CDR2 FQNEAQ (reference sequence). CDR3 protein: CASTDNRGSYEQYF. Written as DNA, the CDR3 is TGTGCCAGCACCGATAACAGGGGCTCCTACGAGCAGTACTTC. Combining the CDR3 with reference TRBV7-9 and TRBJ2-7 gives the whole variable domain DTGVSQNPRHKITKRGQNVTFRCDPISEHNRLYWYRQTLGQGPEFLTYFQNEAQLEKSRLLSDRFSAERPKGSFSTLEIQRTEQGDSAMYLCASTDNRGSYEQYFGPGTRLTVT.

The gene calls are TRBV6-5 and TRBJ1-4, with a weak D call TRBD1 (6 bases). Germline V CDR1 and CDR2: MNHEY, SVGAGI. V lost 7 bases, J lost 8 bases, and 17 bases lay in between. The CDR3 spans 14 residues. The CDR3 loop is CASKGTGSWEKLFF. CDR3 sequence (DNA): TGTGCCAGCAAGGGTACAGGGAGCTGGGAAAAACTGTTTTTT.

The chain has TRBV28 and TRBJ1-6; unclear D gene. CDR1 and CDR2 from the germline V gene are MDHEN and SYDVKM. The CDR3 consists of 15 residues. V was clipped by 5 bases and J by 14 bases, with 22 bases between them. The CDR3, as DNA: TGTGCCAGCAGTACATTCGGGGAGGCAGCAAGGACCCTCCACTTT. This encodes CASSTFGEAARTLHF.

The V gene is TRBV12-5, the J gene TRBJ1-1; TRBD1 agrees at 9 bases. The CDR3 is made up of 17 amino acids. Looked up from germline, CDR1 is LGHNT and CDR2 is FRNRAP. V was clipped by 2 bases and J by 7 bases; unmatched bases: 14. This CDR3 reads CASGLPRKDRGNLEAFF. The DNA of the CDR3 is TGTGCTAGTGGTTTGCCACGAAAGGACAGGGGAAATCTTGAAGCTTTCTTT.